The 15 T cell receptor beta chains listed next were all sequenced from one sample in a study of CD8 T cells in ankylosing spondylitis. MiXCR, run by TCRdb on the 5' RACE reads, gives a single entry per CDR3 protein. The table records fewer than 200,000 distinct CDR3 sequences, about 20% of them present only once. The sample taken for sequencing was blood, either unsorted or a sorted T cell fraction (not recorded which). The receptors were gathered from a male donor under 30 with ankylosing spondylitis or in good health (not recorded which).

This clonotype was observed many times. This chain joins TRBV12-3 or TRBV12-4 and TRBJ2-1, with TRBD2 identical over 11 bases. V trimming: 2 bases; J trimming: 5 bases; junction bases outside the gene matches: 5. The CDR3 spans 16 residues. CDR3 bases: TGTGCCAGCAGTTTATACCCGACTAGCGGGGACAATGAGCAGTTCTTC. This encodes CASSLYPTSGDNEQFF.

CDR3 DNA: TGCAGTGCCCGGGATTTGAAAGAGACCCAGTACTTC. Translating gives CSARDLKETQYF. This rearrangement joins TRBV20-1 to TRBJ2-5, with TRBD2 as a possible D gene (5 bases). Germline V gives CDR1 DFQATT, CDR2 SNEGSKA (reference sequence). The CDR3 totals 12 residues. Deletions cut 6 bases from V and 3 bases from J, with 11 bases between.

This clonotype was counted many times. J is TRBJ2-7 and V is TRBV29-1; tentative D call: TRBD1 (8 bases). Germline lookup yields CDR1 SQVTM and CDR2 ANQGSEA. This CDR3 spans 14 amino acids. V was clipped by 3 bases and J by 2 bases, with 14 bases between them. Here the CDR3 DNA reads TGCAGCGTTGATTCACAGGGGGGGGCCTACGAGCAGTACGTC. Protein sequence: CSVDSQGGAYEQYV.

The chain employs TRBV27 and TRBJ1-1; no firm D call. The germline V gene has CDR1 MNHEY and CDR2 SMNVEV (reference sequence). The V end lost 4 bases, the J end lost 11 bases, and 11 bases lay between the germline ends. The CDR3 extends over 11 amino acids. The CDR3 nucleotides read TGTGCCAGCAGTTCGGGTTTTTGGGCTTTCTTT. This sequence encodes CASSSGFWAFF.

This clonotype was counted many times. This chain uses TRBV12-3 or TRBV12-4 with TRBJ2-1, with a weak D call TRBD1 (5 bases). V was trimmed by 5 bases and J by 11 bases, leaving 19 bases between them. The CDR3 has 14 residues. The CDR3 here is CASSPDSINTQQFF. DNA of the CDR3: TGTGCCAGCAGTCCCGACAGCATCAACACCCAGCAGTTCTTC.

This clonotype was counted at least ten times. The rearrangement links TRBV14 to TRBJ2-1; TRBD1 aligns across 9 bases. There are 19 residues in the CDR3. Germline V lookup: CDR1 SGHDN, CDR2 FVKESK. The V and J ends lost 1 base and 0 bases, in that order; junction bases with no gene match: 10. The CDR3 nucleotides read TGTGCCAGCAGCCAAGTTACAGGGGGCGTCCCTGACTCCTACAATGAGCAGTTCTTC. Translation gives CASSQVTGGVPDSYNEQFF. The complete variable domain, with remaining parts taken from reference TRBV14 and TRBJ2-1, reads EAGVTQFPSHSVIEKGQTVTLRCDPISGHDNLYWYRRVMGKEIKFLLHFVKESKQDESGMPNNRFLAERTGGTYSTLKVQPAELEDSGVYFCASSQVTGGVPDSYNEQFFGPGTRLTVL.

Written as DNA, the CDR3 is TGTGCCAGCAGTCTCGGCCGTGGGGGCTCCTACGAGCAGTACTTC. Its protein product is CASSLGRGGSYEQYF. J is TRBJ2-7 and V is TRBV6-5; D may be TRBD1 or TRBD2 (5 bases each). This CDR3 has 15 amino acids. Germline values: CDR1 MNHEY, CDR2 SVGAGI. Trimming took 5 bases from V and 0 from J, leaving 14 bases between them.

The J gene is TRBJ2-2, the V gene TRBV7-9; D gene unclear. V dropped 3 bases and J dropped 5 bases, with 16 bases sitting between them. CDR3 length equals 16 residues. The germline V gene encodes CDR1 SEHNR and CDR2 FQNEAQ (reference sequence). The CDR3 DNA is TGTGCCAGCAGCTTTGATGGGAACCCCCGGACCGGGGAGCTGTTTTTT. It translates to CASSFDGNPRTGELFF.

This clonotype has a count of ten or more. This chain joins TRBV9 and TRBJ2-7, with a weak D call TRBD2 (6 bases). The CDR3 loop spans 17 amino acids. Germline CDR1 reads SGDLS; CDR2 reads YYNGEE. Between the trimmed V and J ends, which lost 2 bases and 5 bases, there was a span of 23 bases. The CDR3 sequence is CASSVGGIGSWLDEQYF. The CDR3 DNA is TGTGCCAGCAGCGTCGGGGGAATCGGGAGCTGGCTTGACGAGCAGTACTTC. The full variable domain, in which reference TRBV9 and TRBJ2-7 provide the parts outside the CDR3, is DSGVTQTPKHLITATGQRVTLRCSPRSGDLSVYWYQQSLDQGLQFLIQYYNGEERAKGNILERFSAQQFPDLHSELNLSSLELGDSALYFCASSVGGIGSWLDEQYFGPGTRLTVT.

This clonotype was detected ten times or more. The V call is TRBV20-1, the J call TRBJ2-3; perhaps TRBD2 as D (6 bases). V was cut by 0 bases and J by 1 base, with 11 bases left in between. The V gene's germline CDR1 is DFQATT and CDR2 SNEGSKA (reference sequence). The CDR3 is 15 residues long. In DNA, the CDR3 is TGCAGTGCTAGAGACCTCGGGAGCGGCACAGATACGCAGTATTTT. This codes for CSARDLGSGTDTQYF.

This clonotype was observed many times. The rearrangement uses TRBV11-1 and TRBJ2-1; 11 bases map to TRBD2. This CDR3 region has 15 residues. Germline V gene sequence: CDR1 SGHAT, CDR2 FQDESV (reference sequence). V was pared by 4 bases and J by 8 bases, with 7 bases of the junction left unmatched. Here the CDR3 reads CASSSTSGSVYEQFF. The CDR3 nucleotides read TGTGCCAGCAGCTCAACTAGCGGGAGTGTCTATGAGCAGTTCTTC.

Many counts were recorded for this clonotype. The chain links TRBV7-2 to TRBJ1-2; the match to TRBD1 covers 8 bases. The germline V gene has CDR1 SGHTA and CDR2 FQGNSA. Losses at the gene ends were 5 bases for V and 8 bases for J; bases not matched to a gene: 10. The CDR3 runs 14 residues. CDR3 DNA sequence: TGTGCCAGCAGCCAGGACAGGGCCCGGGAGGGCTACACCTTC. As protein: CASSQDRAREGYTF. Full variable domain (remainder filled in from reference TRBV7-2 and TRBJ1-2): GAGVSQSPSNKVTEKGKDVELRCDPISGHTALYWYRQSLGQGLEFLIYFQGNSAPDKSGLPSDRFSAERTGGSVSTLTIQRTQQEDSAVYLCASSQDRAREGYTFGSGTRLTVV.

This clonotype was counted at least ten times. The chain couples TRBV29-1 to TRBJ2-7, with no clear D. Germline V gene lookup returns CDR1 SQVTM and CDR2 ANQGSEA. V lost 2 bases and J lost 1, with 12 bases in between. The CDR3 is made up of 14 amino acids. In DNA, the CDR3 is TGCAGCGTTGAAAGGGTAGGGCGATCCTACGAGCAGTACTTC. Translating gives CSVERVGRSYEQYF.

The gene calls are TRBV5-1 and TRBJ2-1, with no clear D. There are 14 residues in the CDR3. The germline V gene encodes CDR1 SGHRS and CDR2 YFSETQ. Trimming cost V 4 bases and J 9 bases, with 17 bases left between them. The CDR3: CASSLRAQWGEQFF. CDR3 nucleotide sequence: TGCGCCAGCAGCCTAAGGGCCCAATGGGGTGAGCAGTTCTTC.

At least ten counts were recorded for this clonotype. The V gene is TRBV12-3 or TRBV12-4, the J gene TRBJ2-1; 9 bases map to TRBD2. The J segment lost 3 bases and the V segment lost 5 bases, leaving 11 bases of the junction unmatched. There are 17 residues in the CDR3. The CDR3 protein is CASSVFGLAGHYNEQFF. CDR3 nucleotide sequence: TGTGCCAGCAGTGTGTTTGGGCTAGCGGGACACTACAATGAGCAGTTCTTC.